The 22 T cell receptor beta chains below all came from one sample that was sequenced in a study of Graves' ophthalmopathy and Graves' hyperthyroidism. Using RNA transcripts, the TCR beta CDR3 regions were amplified. The first-round RT-PCR employed HTBI primers together with the Qiagen OneStep RT-PCR kit. A multiplex PCR was then performed as the second round. Each CDR3 protein gets one entry after TCRdb re-called the multiplex PCR reads with MiXCR. The data hold about 550,000 distinct CDR3 sequences, with approximately 37% observed a single time. The sequenced material came from peripheral blood or thyroid tissue (not recorded which). The receptors shown here come from an adult man with Graves' hyperthyroidism.

J is TRBJ2-2 and V is TRBV10-3, with 8 bases aligning to TRBD1. V gave up 11 bases and J gave up 5 bases; unmatched junction bases: 7. This CDR3 comprises 13 residues. CDR1 is ENHRY, CDR2 SYGVKD, per germline. The CDR3 DNA reads as TGTGCCTCGGGACAGGAGTTAACCGGGGAGCTGTTTTTT. Its translation: CASGQELTGELFF.

V gene TRBV7-2 combines with J gene TRBJ1-1; TRBD1 aligns across 9 bases. The CDR3 consists of 15 residues. Germline V CDR1 and CDR2: SGHTA, FQGNSA. The V and J ends lost 4 bases and 4 bases, in that order; junction bases with no gene match: 7. The CDR3 loop reads CASSSGTGSATEAFF. The DNA of the CDR3 is TGTGCCAGCAGCTCCGGGACAGGGTCGGCCACTGAAGCTTTCTTT. The complete variable domain, with remaining parts taken from reference TRBV7-2 and TRBJ1-1, reads GAGVSQSPSNKVTEKGKDVELRCDPISGHTALYWYRQSLGQGLEFLIYFQGNSAPDKSGLPSDRFSAERTGGSVSTLTIQRTQQEDSAVYLCASSSGTGSATEAFFGQGTRLTVV.

The CDR3 region is CASSLGQTISGANVLTF. Here the CDR3 DNA reads TGTGCCAGCTCACTCGGACAGACTATCTCTGGGGCCAACGTCCTGACTTTC. The V gene is TRBV9, the J gene TRBJ2-6; D possibly corresponds to TRBD1 (6 bases). Trimming cost V 7 bases and J 0 bases, with 17 bases left between them. Germline CDR1 reads SGDLS; CDR2 reads YYNGEE. This CDR3 has 17 residues. Complete variable domain (other parts from reference TRBV9 and TRBJ2-6): DSGVTQTPKHLITATGQRVTLRCSPRSGDLSVYWYQQSLDQGLQFLIQYYNGEERAKGNILERFSAQQFPDLHSELNLSSLELGDSALYFCASSLGQTISGANVLTFGAGSRLTVL.

The chain is built from TRBV7-9 and TRBJ2-6; 7 bases map to TRBD1. The CDR3 loop spans 21 amino acids. The germline V gene encodes CDR1 SEHNR and CDR2 FQNEAQ (reference sequence). Trimming at V came to 5 bases and at J to 2 bases, leaving 21 bases not matched to a gene. CDR3 protein: CASSQEGLWGTGAAGANVLTF. In DNA form, the CDR3 reads TGTGCCAGCAGCCAAGAGGGATTATGGGGTACAGGGGCTGCTGGGGCCAACGTCCTGACTTTC.

This clonotype was counted between two and nine times. The chain has TRBV29-1 and TRBJ2-5; TRBD1 is a possible D gene (7 bases). The germline V gene encodes CDR1 SQVTM and CDR2 ANQGSEA. The CDR3 length is 13 residues. The ends were cut back, 6 bases at V and 9 bases at J, with 20 bases in the middle. CDR3 DNA sequence: TGCAGCGTCACGACAGGGCGGGATCAGCCCCAGTACTTC. Residues: CSVTTGRDQPQYF.

This clonotype was picked up many times. The chain combines TRBV28 with TRBJ1-5, with no clear D. The CDR3 contains 13 residues. The V end was cut by 7 bases, the J end by 5 bases, with 12 bases between. Germline V lookup: CDR1 MDHEN, CDR2 SYDVKM. The CDR3 nucleotides are TGTGCCAGCAAGGGAACAGCTTATCAGCCCCAGCATTTT. Amino acid sequence: CASKGTAYQPQHF.

The chain has TRBV19 and TRBJ1-2, with 7 positions matching TRBD1. In germline, CDR1 is LNHDA, CDR2 SQIVND (reference sequence). This CDR3 is 15 amino acids long. Trimming at V came to 11 bases and at J to 6 bases, leaving 18 bases not matched to a gene. The CDR3 coding sequence is TGTGCCTGGAGTGCCTCCCTTAGGGACAGTGATGGCTACACCTTC. Translating it yields CAWSASLRDSDGYTF.

This clonotype has just one count. V is TRBV19 and J is TRBJ2-7; D gene uncertain. In germline, CDR1 is LNHDA, CDR2 SQIVND (reference sequence). This CDR3 is 13 amino acids long. With 4 bases removed from V and 4 bases from J, the gap between germline ends came to 11 bases. CDR3 amino acids: CASSTTTAYEQYF. The CDR3 DNA reads TGTGCCAGTAGTACCACCACAGCATACGAGCAGTACTTC.

The V gene is TRBV15, the J gene TRBJ2-5; TRBD2 matches 9 bases. After removal of 5 bases from V and 3 bases from J, the junction contained 4 bases not matched to a gene. In germline, CDR1 is LNHNV, CDR2 YYDKDF (reference sequence). The CDR3 has 14 residues. DNA of the CDR3: TGTGCCACCAGCTCCCGGACTAGCGAAGAGACCCAGTACTTC. Translated: CATSSRTSEETQYF.

The count of this clonotype is one. A clone one base away is much larger, so this may be a read error. This rearrangement joins TRBV20-1 to TRBJ2-2, with 10 nucleotides matching TRBD1. Germline loops: CDR1 DFQATT, CDR2 SNEGSKA (reference sequence). There are 14 residues in the CDR3. CDR3 nucleotide sequence: TGCAGTGCTCGACAGGGGGCGCGCACCGGGGAGCTGCTTTTT. Its translation: CSARQGARTGELLF.

As to this clonotype: A much larger clone differs by one base, so this may be a read error. The chain combines TRBV12-3 or TRBV12-4 with TRBJ1-3; D gene ambiguous. The CDR3 is made up of 15 amino acids. CDR3 coding DNA: TGTGCCAGCGGTTTAACGTGGGCCGGCGGAAACACCATATATTTT. This encodes CASGLTWAGGNTIYF.

On this clonotype: A much larger clone lies one base from this, so it may be a read error. V is TRBV10-3 and J is TRBJ1-1; TRBD1 might be the D (5 bases). The CDR3 has 14 residues. From germline, CDR1 is ENHRY and CDR2 SYGVKD. CDR3 nucleotides: TGTGCCAGCAGTTACCCTGAAAGGGGCGGTGAAGCTTTCTTT. This translates into CASSYPERGGEAFF.

V usage is TRBV10-3 and J usage is TRBJ2-5; 12 nucleotides agree with TRBD2. The CDR3 spans 12 residues. Germline V gene sequence: CDR1 ENHRY, CDR2 SYGVKD. The J segment lost 5 bases and the V segment lost 8 bases, leaving 0 bases of the junction unmatched. CDR3: CAIGTSGETQYF. In DNA, the CDR3 is TGTGCCATCGGGACTAGCGGGGAGACCCAGTACTTC.

The chain joins TRBV5-5 to TRBJ1-1; 7 positions match TRBD1. V dropped 4 bases and J dropped 8; count of bases not matched to a gene: 23. Germline CDR1 reads SGHKS; CDR2 reads YYEKEE (reference sequence). The CDR3 length is 18 residues. CDR3 DNA sequence: TGTGCCAGCAGCAACCTCTCGCCAGGGGGAAGTCACCTACAGGAAGCTTTCTTT. This translates into CASSNLSPGGSHLQEAFF.

The chain recombines TRBV5-8 with TRBJ2-6; no definite D call. From germline, CDR1 is SGHTS and CDR2 YDEGEE. The length of the CDR3 is 13 residues. V lost 0 bases to trimming and J lost 10 bases, with 8 bases between them. CDR3 nucleotides: TGTGCCAGCAGCTTGGAATCAGTAAACGTCCTGACTTTC. It yields the protein CASSLESVNVLTF. The whole variable domain, filled in from reference TRBV5-8 and TRBJ2-6, reads EAGVTQSPTHLIKTRGQQATLRCSPISGHTSVYWYQQALGLGLQFLLWYDEGEERNRGNFPPRFSGRQFPNYSSELNVNALELEDSALYLCASSLESVNVLTFGAGSRLTVL.

This clonotype was seen at least ten times. This chain uses TRBV20-1 with TRBJ2-7, with 9 bases fitting TRBD1. Germline CDR1 and CDR2: DFQATT and SNEGSKA (reference sequence). The trim removed 2 bases at V and 2 bases at J, leaving 7 bases unmatched. The CDR3 has 15 residues. This CDR3 is CSARTGTGIPYEQYF. DNA for the CDR3: TGCAGTGCTAGAACCGGGACAGGGATCCCCTACGAGCAGTACTTC.

This clonotype was seen only a few times. The chain links TRBV6-5 to TRBJ2-2; D remains ambiguous. CDR1 is MNHEY, CDR2 SVGAGI, per germline. The V end was cut by 7 bases, the J end by 7 bases, with 13 bases between. The length of the CDR3 is 13 residues. The CDR3 spells CASKMESVGELFF. DNA of the CDR3: TGTGCCAGCAAAATGGAGTCGGTCGGGGAGCTGTTTTTT.

This clonotype has a count of ten or more. The chain links TRBV20-1 to TRBJ1-5; 7 positions agree with TRBD1. The CDR3 has 19 amino acids. From germline, CDR1 is DFQATT and CDR2 SNEGSKA (reference sequence). V lost 1 base to trimming and J lost 1 base; unmatched junction nucleotides: 16. The CDR3 is CSARGAPGQIPGSNQPQHF. DNA of the CDR3: TGCAGTGCTAGAGGCGCACCGGGACAGATTCCGGGGAGCAATCAGCCCCAGCATTTT.

In this sample, this clonotype turned up a few times. The chain recombines TRBV2 with TRBJ1-2; no firm D call. V lost 5 bases and J 8 bases, leaving 21 bases between the germline ends. Germline V gene data show CDR1 as SNHLY and CDR2 as FYNNEI. CDR3 size: 15 residues. Here the CDR3 reads CASSLSFRFRHGYTF. Here the CDR3 DNA reads TGTGCCAGCAGTTTATCGTTCAGGTTCAGGCACGGCTACACCTTC.

The chain carries TRBV27 and TRBJ2-3; 12 bases fit TRBD2. Trimming at V came to 7 bases and at J to 4 bases, leaving 6 bases not matched to a gene. This CDR3 is built from 15 residues. CDR1 and CDR2 (germline): MNHEY, SMNVEV (reference sequence). The CDR3 DNA reads TGTGCCAGCACTAGCGGGGGGGCAGGCCCAGATACGCAGTATTTT. Translation: CASTSGGAGPDTQYF.

This clonotype was seen ten or more times. J is TRBJ1-5 and V is TRBV7-9; D ambiguous. V was cut by 3 bases and J by 2 bases, with 11 bases left in between. This CDR3 comprises 15 residues. Per germline, CDR1 SEHNR and CDR2 FQNEAQ (reference sequence). CDR3 nucleotides: TGTGCCAGCAGCTTGGTGGGTTTCGGCAATCAGCCCCAGCATTTT. As protein: CASSLVGFGNQPQHF.

This clonotype was seen at least ten times. The V and J genes are TRBV7-2 and TRBJ1-1; D perhaps matches TRBD1 (5 bases). V shed 3 bases and J shed 4 bases, with 15 bases lying between them. The CDR3 sequence is 15 residues long. Germline V lookup: CDR1 SGHTA, CDR2 FQGNSA. The CDR3 reads CASSLAGGFGTEAFF. CDR3 in DNA: TGTGCCAGCAGCTTGGCCGGGGGTTTCGGCACTGAAGCTTTCTTT. Looking up the rest from reference TRBV7-2 and TRBJ1-1 gives the full variable domain: GAGVSQSPSNKVTEKGKDVELRCDPISGHTALYWYRQSLGQGLEFLIYFQGNSAPDKSGLPSDRFSAERTGGSVSTLTIQRTQQEDSAVYLCASSLAGGFGTEAFFGQGTRLTVV.